This is a list of T cell receptor beta chains from one sample in a study of cytomegalovirus exposure and HLA in healthy donors. Assay: immunoSEQ multiplex PCR; the TCRdb copy retains only in-frame clones and omits some. In the table there are 60,000 to 90,000 clones, 75% to 85% of which are singletons. Sequencing was carried out using PBMCs. The receptors stem from a man aged 70 or older in good health and CMV-seropositive. The CDR3 runs from the conserved cysteine through the conserved F or W. D genes are given only for firm matches. A clone size is listed for some rows: how often the clone was seen (once, few, many), or a class if it is expanded.

J gene: TRBJ2-7
clone size: .
D gene: TRBD2
V gene: TRBV5-1
CDR3 protein: CASSSLTSGGYEQYF
CDR3 DNA: TGCGCCAGCAGCTCCTTAACTAGCGGGGGCTACGAGCAGTACTTC

J gene: TRBJ2-4
clone size: .
D gene: TRBD1
V gene: TRBV5-1
CDR3 protein: CASSLPGTAAQAKNIQYF
CDR3 DNA: TGCGCCAGCAGCTTACCCGGGACAGCCGCTCAAGCCAAAAACATTCAGTACTTC

J gene: TRBJ2-3
clone size: few
D gene: .
V gene: TRBV11-1
CDR3 protein: CASSPIIDTQYF
CDR3 DNA: TGTGCCAGCAGCCCTATTATAGATACGCAGTATTTT

J gene: TRBJ2-7
clone size: .
D gene: TRBD1
V gene: TRBV6-5
CDR3 protein: CASSYSKGQPYEQYF
CDR3 DNA: TGTGCCAGCAGTTACTCGAAGGGACAGCCCTACGAGCAGTACTTC

J gene: TRBJ1-4
clone size: .
D gene: .
V gene: TRBV27
CDR3 protein: CASTRRGGVGEKLFF
CDR3 DNA: TGTGCCAGCACTCGGAGGGGGGGTGTTGGTGAAAAACTGTTTTTT

J gene: TRBJ1-6
clone size: .
D gene: TRBD1
V gene: TRBV7-2
CDR3 protein: CASSSSGGWSPLHF
CDR3 DNA: TGTGCCAGCAGCTCCTCAGGGGGCTGGTCACCCCTCCACTTT

J gene: TRBJ2-2
clone size: .
D gene: TRBD2
V gene: TRBV28
CDR3 protein: CASGLGYSGSAYGELFF
CDR3 DNA: TGTGCCAGCGGACTCGGCTATAGCGGGTCGGCCTACGGGGAGCTGTTTTTT

J gene: TRBJ2-2
clone size: .
D gene: .
V gene: TRBV6-5
CDR3 protein: CASSFMEGTGELFF
CDR3 DNA: TGTGCCAGCAGTTTTATGGAGGGCACCGGGGAGCTGTTTTTT

J gene: TRBJ1-1
clone size: .
D gene: .
V gene: TRBV11-1
CDR3 protein: CASSSRRVGTEAFF
CDR3 DNA: TGTGCCAGCAGCTCACGCAGGGTTGGAACTGAAGCTTTCTTT

J gene: TRBJ2-7
clone size: once
D gene: .
V gene: TRBV2
CDR3 protein: CASREWGAESYEQYF
CDR3 DNA: TGTGCCAGCAGGGAGTGGGGCGCTGAGTCCTACGAGCAGTACTTC

J gene: TRBJ2-2
clone size: .
D gene: TRBD2
V gene: TRBV7-6
CDR3 protein: CASSLLFAGGPGELFF
CDR3 DNA: TGTGCCAGCAGCTTGCTTTTTGCGGGAGGGCCCGGGGAGCTGTTTTTT

J gene: TRBJ1-2
clone size: .
D gene: .
V gene: TRBV30
CDR3 protein: CAWSPRTFNYGYTF
CDR3 DNA: TGTGCCTGGAGCCCTCGGACTTTTAACTATGGCTACACCTTC

J gene: TRBJ2-7
clone size: .
D gene: TRBD1
V gene: TRBV5-1
CDR3 protein: CASSLGTGVDEQYF
CDR3 DNA: TGCGCCAGCAGCCTCGGGACAGGGGTTGACGAGCAGTACTTC

J gene: TRBJ1-3
clone size: .
D gene: .
V gene: TRBV9
CDR3 protein: CASSVATGARGNTIYF
CDR3 DNA: TGTGCCAGCAGCGTAGCTACCGGAGCTCGGGGAAACACCATATATTTT

J gene: TRBJ2-5
clone size: .
D gene: TRBD1
V gene: TRBV15
CDR3 protein: CATSRADRGREQYF
CDR3 DNA: TGTGCCACCAGCAGGGCAGACAGGGGGCGTGAGCAGTACTTC

J gene: TRBJ2-5
clone size: .
D gene: .
V gene: TRBV29-1
CDR3 protein: CSVDPGQDETQYF
CDR3 DNA: TGCAGCGTGGACCCGGGACAAGATGAGACCCAGTACTTC

J gene: TRBJ2-5
clone size: .
D gene: .
V gene: TRBV7-2
CDR3 protein: CASSLSETQYF
CDR3 DNA: TGTGCCAGCAGCTTATCGGAGACCCAGTACTTC

J gene: TRBJ1-2
clone size: once
D gene: .
V gene: TRBV19
CDR3 protein: CAVAGTPYVGYTF
CDR3 DNA: TGTGCCGTCGCCGGGACACCCTATGTGGGCTACACCTTC

J gene: TRBJ2-7
clone size: .
D gene: TRBD2
V gene: TRBV9
CDR3 protein: CASSVVGRVNYEQYF
CDR3 DNA: TGTGCCAGCAGCGTAGTGGGGAGGGTAAACTACGAGCAGTACTTC

J gene: TRBJ2-7
clone size: .
D gene: TRBD1
V gene: TRBV6-6
CDR3 protein: CASRTGTLAEQYF
CDR3 DNA: TGTGCCAGCAGGACAGGGACCTTGGCCGAGCAGTACTTC

J gene: TRBJ1-3
clone size: .
D gene: .
V gene: TRBV6-1
CDR3 protein: CASNSLRGAGNTIYF
CDR3 DNA: TGTGCCAGCAACAGCTTAAGGGGCGCGGGAAACACCATATATTTT

J gene: TRBJ1-1
clone size: .
D gene: .
V gene: TRBV11-3
CDR3 protein: CASSRDTGTEAFF
CDR3 DNA: TGTGCCAGCAGCCGGGACACCGGCACTGAAGCTTTCTTT

J gene: TRBJ2-7
clone size: .
D gene: .
V gene: TRBV5-1
CDR3 protein: CASSWTPSSYEQYF
CDR3 DNA: TGCGCCAGCAGCTGGACTCCCTCCTCCTACGAGCAGTACTTC

J gene: TRBJ2-2
clone size: .
D gene: .
V gene: TRBV7-6
CDR3 protein: CASSLEAGSITGELFF
CDR3 DNA: TGTGCCAGCAGCTTAGAGGCGGGAAGTATCACCGGGGAGCTGTTTTTT

J gene: TRBJ2-1
clone size: .
D gene: .
V gene: TRBV7-3
CDR3 protein: CASSSGRGPYNEQFF
CDR3 DNA: TGTGCCAGCAGCAGCGGGCGGGGCCCCTACAATGAGCAGTTCTTC

J gene: TRBJ2-3
clone size: .
D gene: TRBD2
V gene: TRBV9
CDR3 protein: CASSVGVAGGDTQYF
CDR3 DNA: TGTGCCAGCAGCGTAGGGGTAGCGGGGGGTGATACGCAGTATTTT

J gene: TRBJ2-1
clone size: .
D gene: .
V gene: TRBV5-1
CDR3 protein: CASSPGTLYNEQFF
CDR3 DNA: TGCGCCAGCAGCCCGGGGACACTCTACAATGAGCAGTTCTTC

J gene: TRBJ1-5
clone size: .
D gene: .
V gene: TRBV30
CDR3 protein: CAWSSGTNHQPQHF
CDR3 DNA: TGTGCCTGGAGTTCCGGGACAAATCATCAGCCCCAGCATTTT

J gene: TRBJ1-2
clone size: .
D gene: TRBD1
V gene: TRBV5-1
CDR3 protein: CASSSGQNYGYTF
CDR3 DNA: TGCGCCAGCAGCTCGGGACAGAACTATGGCTACACCTTC

J gene: TRBJ2-4
clone size: .
D gene: .
V gene: TRBV19
CDR3 protein: CASKEQIAKNIQYF
CDR3 DNA: TGTGCCAGTAAGGAGCAGATAGCCAAAAACATTCAGTACTTC

J gene: TRBJ2-7
clone size: .
D gene: TRBD1
V gene: TRBV27
CDR3 protein: CASSHKTGYEQYF
CDR3 DNA: TGTGCCAGCAGTCATAAGACAGGGTACGAGCAGTACTTC

J gene: TRBJ2-7
clone size: .
D gene: TRBD2
V gene: TRBV27
CDR3 protein: CASTRSAGGTYEQYF
CDR3 DNA: TGTGCCAGCACCCGCTCCGCGGGAGGTACCTACGAGCAGTACTTC

J gene: TRBJ1-1
clone size: once
D gene: .
V gene: TRBV21-1
CDR3 protein: CASSDEWTGLDTEAFF
CDR3 DNA: TGTGCCAGCAGCGACGAATGGACAGGGCTAGACACTGAAGCTTTCTTT

J gene: TRBJ2-3
clone size: .
D gene: .
V gene: TRBV21-1
CDR3 protein: CASSRRLAGGPPGVADTQYF
CDR3 DNA: TGTGCCAGCAGCAGGAGACTAGCGGGGGGGCCTCCGGGAGTGGCAGATACGCAGTATTTT

J gene: TRBJ2-7
clone size: .
D gene: TRBD1
V gene: TRBV7-9
CDR3 protein: CASSHGQGGYEQYF
CDR3 DNA: TGTGCCAGCAGCCACGGACAGGGTGGCTACGAGCAGTACTTC